This T cell receptor (beta chain) derives from a study of spatial heterogeneity in lung cancer. Whole-study context: There were, on average, more than 9.5 raw-read appearances for each unique TCR and UMI combination.

Specified time point: blood at routine non-recurrence follow-up after resection. Without sorting, whole RNA was sequenced from tumor, nontumor lung or frozen PBMC. This CDR3 spans 16 amino acids. Germline V gene sequence: CDR1 SGDLS, CDR2 YYNGEE. The junction had 5 bases not matched to a gene; V was cut back by 3 bases and J by 1 base. This clonotype was picked up many times. Unique molecular identifiers tagged every individual TCR cDNA molecule. TCRdb analysed the 5' RACE reads with MiXCR anew, one entry per CDR3 protein. This sample has about 52,000 distinct CDR3 sequences; roughly 7.4% occur once, and the top ten carry less than 45%.

Sequencing used PBMCs, obtained at follow-up. This clonotype was obtained from a female donor with early-stage non-small cell lung cancer. The V gene is TRBV9, the J gene TRBJ2-2; the match to TRBD1 covers 8 bases. This CDR3 is CASSAGQGLNTGELFF. Written as DNA, the CDR3 is TGTGCCAGCAGCGCAGGACAGGGCTTGAACACCGGGGAGCTGTTTTTT.